This entry features one T cell receptor (beta chain) sequence. These data come from a study of blood T cell repertoires in COVID-19. Cohorts were based on clinical histories the participants reported. CDR1 and CDR2 (germline): MGHRA, YSYEKL. The ends were cut back, 4 bases at V and 4 bases at J, with 23 bases in the middle. The CDR3 totals 18 residues. Assay: immunoSEQ multiplex PCR; the TCRdb copy retains only in-frame clones and omits some. This sample carries fewer than 400,000 clones, 88% of them seen once, and the ten largest clones take around 5%. This chain links TRBV4-1 with TRBJ1-5, with unresolved D. The sample consisted of PBMCs or T cells enriched from blood (not recorded which). The source of this sequence is a man aged 25-45 years who had recovered from COVID-19. CDR3 DNA sequence: TGCGCCAGCAGCCCTAAACACGTAACGACACGAGAGAATCAGCCCCAGCATTTT. It specifies CASSPKHVTTRENQPQHF.